This entry features one TCR beta chain sequence. Its antigen is currently unknown. V shed 7 bases and J shed 1 base, with 15 bases lying between them. The germline V gene has CDR1 MNHEY and CDR2 SMNVEV (reference sequence). This CDR3 is 15 amino acids long. CD45RO-negative cells were positively selected for CCR7, leaving out terminally differentiated effector memory CD45RA+ cells. All of the donors resided in Nashville, Tennessee, and each was a Caucasian adult. The data were taken from a study of shared clonotypes between healthy human individuals. General study results and limits: Naive subsets, compared against memory subsets, generally had larger estimated richness values.

Original processing methods: As immunoSEQ supplied junction-only sequences (without quality scores), filtering differed. The assay was immunoSEQ multiplex PCR, and TCRdb's table has in-frame clones only and misses some. V and J calls plus clone size are reproduced from that table; the DNA served to infer D and trimming. The sample records approximately 2,200,000 clones, just over 90% being singletons. Sequenced: naive CD8+ T cells from PBMCs. This receptor was taken from a man aged 18 to 35 in good health. Some clones in this sample may be carry-over from other donors' samples. The chain has TRBV27 and TRBJ2-3; TRBD1 is a possible D gene (5 bases). CDR3 bases: TGTGCCAGCACTCAAAGGGGCGGTGGCACAGATACGCAGTATTTT. Amino acids: CASTQRGGGTDTQYF.